The T cell receptor (beta chain) described here comes from a study of response to subunit inactivated influenza vaccine. V was trimmed by 2 bases and J by 2 bases, leaving 9 bases between them. This CDR3 spans 14 amino acids. Via MiXCR, TCRdb re-called the RT-PCR reads, giving one row per CDR3 protein. The table lists about 700,000 distinct CDR3 sequences, approximately 15% of them singletons. This sample comprised PBMCs from blood, obtained roughly 2 weeks before vaccination. This chain uses TRBV12-3 or TRBV12-4 with TRBJ1-1; no reliable D call. The receptor's source is a man over 45 who received an inactivated influenza vaccine. Here the CDR3 reads CASSLSAANTEAFF. CDR3 nucleotide sequence: TGTGCCAGCAGTTTATCGGCCGCCAACACTGAAGCTTTCTTT.